The T cell receptor (beta chain) described here comes from a study of identical twins. This clonotype was recorded a few times. The antigen is not known. A universal primer site was created by template switching, with the cDNA bearing unique molecular identifiers. TCRdb passed the 5' RACE reads through MiXCR, listing each CDR3 protein once. The sample lists some 900,000 distinct CDR3 sequences, approximately 13% occurring once. CDR3 size: 14 residues. The germline V and J ends were trimmed by 4 bases and 0 bases, with 8 bases remaining between them. Germline CDR1 and CDR2: LNHDA and SQIVND (reference sequence). Study results and limitations: Zero-insertion results could be subject to partial confounding by invariant MAIT and iNKT cells. Out-of-frame alpha sequences common to twins exhibited a surplus of low generation probability.

Separately, the same data were catalogued under a study of yellow fever vaccine responses in identical twins.

The sequence was obtained from a young woman in good health. The rearrangement links TRBV19 to TRBJ2-3; D remains ambiguous. Sequenced material: PBMCs. In nucleotides, the CDR3 is TGTGCCAGTAGTAAGGCTTGGAGCACAGATACGCAGTATTTT. Protein sequence: CASSKAWSTDTQYF.